This T cell receptor beta chain was captured by sequencing in a study of T cells in Graves' hyperthyroidism and ophthalmopathy. Study summary: Peripheral blood draws took place at initial diagnosis, ahead of any treatment.

Turning to this clonotype: Its cognate antigen is unknown.

Germline loops: CDR1 ENHRY, CDR2 SYGVKD. The V gene lost 4 bases and the J gene lost 4 bases, with 19 bases spanning the gap. This CDR3 is 16 amino acids long. General study findings and limits: Ophthalmopathy was identified by the model a median 6.5 months ahead of onset. Ophthalmopathy and stable hyperthyroidism were separated by a 13 V-J model.

RNA transcripts gave rise to amplified TCR beta CDR3 regions. In the first-round RT-PCR of the TCR CDR3, the HTBI primer set was used. From the multiplex PCR reads, TCRdb called clonotypes with MiXCR, one entry per CDR3 protein. The table has roughly 420,000 distinct CDR3 sequences, around 16% seen once; the top ten hold roughly 7.7%. This TCR was recovered from a woman under 30 with Graves' hyperthyroidism. The chain links TRBV10-3 to TRBJ1-1, with D hard to call. The sample consisted of blood. In DNA, the CDR3 is TGTGCCATCAGTGCCCACTTTCGGGAAGTGGCCACTGAAGCTTTCTTT. It is translated as CAISAHFREVATEAFF.